Below are 14 T cell receptor beta chains sequenced from a single sample in a study of early stage breast cancer tumors. Measured with immunoSEQ multiplex PCR; TCRdb has only the in-frame clones, and not every one. Among tens of thousands of clones listed, less than 75% were seen once. The specimen was breast tumor tissue. These TCRs come from a person between 50 and 60 years old with breast cancer.

This clone rates as medium-sized (0.01 to 0.1%). The chain uses TRBV29-1 and TRBJ2-4, with a tentative D call TRBD2 (5 bases). Trimming took 6 bases from V and 2 from J, leaving 11 bases between them. Germline V gene data show CDR1 as SQVTM and CDR2 as ANQGSEA. The CDR3 extends over 13 amino acids. CDR3 DNA sequence: TGCAGCGTCTCCCGGGATACCAAAAACATTCAGTACTTC. Its translation: CSVSRDTKNIQYF.

The chain links TRBV6-1 to TRBJ2-4, with TRBD2 matching over 7 bases. Germline values: CDR1 MNHNS, CDR2 SASEGT. Trimming at V came to 5 bases and at J to 8 bases, leaving 12 bases not matched to a gene. The CDR3 is made up of 15 amino acids. The CDR3 spells CASSLELTAGDIQYF. The CDR3 region has the DNA TGTGCCAGCAGTCTCGAGCTGACGGCGGGGGACATTCAGTACTTC.

This chain's CDR3 is CAYLLGTGYTQNTGELFF. CDR3 sequence (DNA): TGTGCCTACCTACTCGGGACAGGGTATACACAGAACACCGGGGAGCTGTTTTTT. The J gene is TRBJ2-2, the V gene TRBV30, with 9 bases aligning to TRBD1. Germline CDR1 reads GTSNPN; CDR2 reads SVGIG (reference sequence). V lost 7 bases and J lost 1; bases outside the gene matches: 16. This CDR3 comprises 18 residues.

The rearrangement uses TRBV7-2 and TRBJ2-5, with 7 nucleotides matching TRBD2. V dropped 5 bases and J dropped 5; count of bases not matched to a gene: 14. The CDR3 runs to 16 residues. The germline gives CDR1 SGHTA, CDR2 FQGNSA. The CDR3 region is CASSQRGSGFAETQYF. The CDR3 nucleotides are TGTGCCAGCAGCCAGAGGGGTAGCGGGTTTGCGGAGACCCAGTACTTC.

This clone was counted between two and nine times. The rearrangement joins TRBV5-1 to TRBJ2-1; TRBD1 matches at 7 bases. V shed 4 bases and J 3 bases; nucleotides not matched to a gene: 10. CDR1 SGHRS and CDR2 YFSETQ come from the germline V gene. The CDR3 is 16 residues long. Here the CDR3 reads CASSRAGTDIYNEQFF. In nucleotides, the CDR3 is TGCGCCAGCAGCCGAGCCGGGACAGATATCTACAATGAGCAGTTCTTC. Complete variable domain (other parts from reference TRBV5-1 and TRBJ2-1): KAGVTQTPRYLIKTRGQQVTLSCSPISGHRSVSWYQQTPGQGLQFLFEYFSETQRNKGNFPGRFSGRQFSNSRSEMNVSTLELGDSALYLCASSRAGTDIYNEQFFGPGTRLTVL.

The chain recombines TRBV6-4 with TRBJ1-2; D gene unclear. Per the germline V gene, CDR1 is MRHNA and CDR2 is SNTAGT. CDR3 length: 13 residues. Trimming removed 6 bases from V and 4 bases from J, with 12 bases in between. The CDR3 spells CASSARPGYGYTF. Here the CDR3 DNA reads TGTGCCAGCAGCGCCCGCCCCGGCTATGGCTACACCTTC.

The rearrangement uses TRBV6-5 and TRBJ1-3; D ambiguous. V lost 2 bases and J lost 2, with 7 bases in between. Germline CDR1 reads MNHEY; CDR2 reads SVGAGI. The CDR3 spans 14 residues. The chain's CDR3 is CASSYRGTGNTIYF. CDR3 nucleotides: TGTGCCAGCAGTTACCGAGGAACTGGAAACACCATATATTTT.

This clone occurred a few times. This chain links TRBV19 with TRBJ2-7; D remains unclear. This CDR3 contains 14 residues. The germline gives CDR1 LNHDA, CDR2 SQIVND (reference sequence). The V end lost 5 bases, the J end lost 3 bases, and 14 bases lay between the germline ends. CDR3 region: CASSPFKGDYEQYF. The CDR3 nucleotides read TGTGCCAGTAGTCCCTTCAAGGGTGACTACGAGCAGTACTTC.

The chain uses TRBV5-4 and TRBJ2-5, with 11 positions matching TRBD2. This CDR3 comprises 16 residues. V lost 4 bases, J lost 1 base, and 6 bases stayed unmatched. Germline V CDR1 and CDR2: SGHNT, YYREEE (reference sequence). CDR3 coding DNA: TGTGCCAGCAGCCACGGGACTAGCGGTTTCCAAGAGACCCAGTACTTC. Protein: CASSHGTSGFQETQYF.

This clone has more than one count but fewer than ten. This sequence joins TRBV27 and TRBJ2-2; D not resolved. CDR1 and CDR2 (germline): MNHEY, SMNVEV (reference sequence). Trimming shortened V by 2 bases and J by 5 bases, and 9 bases separated the two germline ends. This CDR3 spans 14 amino acids. The CDR3 protein is CASSLTRWTGELFF. The CDR3 nucleotides read TGTGCCAGCAGTTTAACTCGGTGGACCGGGGAGCTGTTTTTT.

This clone was detected a few times. The rearrangement joins TRBV19 to TRBJ1-4; 8 bases fit TRBD1. The CDR3 consists of 14 residues. With 3 bases clipped from V and 8 bases from J, the junction kept 5 bases outside the gene matches. Germline V gives CDR1 LNHDA, CDR2 SQIVND (reference sequence). The CDR3 sequence is CASSIAGGREKLFF. CDR3 DNA sequence: TGTGCCAGTAGTATCGCAGGGGGCCGGGAAAAACTGTTTTTT. The complete variable domain, with remaining parts taken from reference TRBV19 and TRBJ1-4, reads DGGITQSPKYLFRKEGQNVTLSCEQNLNHDAMYWYRQDPGQGLRLIYYSQIVNDFQKGDIAEGYSVSREKKESFPLTVTSAQKNPTAFYLCASSIAGGREKLFFGSGTQLSVL.

This clone was recorded a few times. This sequence joins TRBV10-1 and TRBJ2-1; D is unresolved. The V end was cut by 3 bases, the J end by 7 bases, with 4 bases between. Germline lookup yields CDR1 WNHNN and CDR2 SYGVQD (reference sequence). The CDR3 covers 11 residues. The CDR3 loop is CASSDSNEQFF. CDR3 sequence (DNA): TGCGCCAGCAGTGACAGTAATGAGCAGTTCTTC.

V usage is TRBV7-6 and J usage is TRBJ2-5; a possible D gene is TRBD2 (6 bases). The CDR3 has 13 amino acids. Deletions cut 4 bases from V and 4 bases from J, with 10 bases between. The germline V gene has CDR1 SGHVS and CDR2 FNYEAQ. CDR3: CASSSGTRETQYF. CDR3 DNA: TGTGCCAGCAGCTCCGGGACTCGAGAGACCCAGTACTTC.

This clone was observed a handful of times. This chain joins TRBV6-1 and TRBJ1-3; 7 bases are a match to TRBD1. Germline CDR1 reads MNHNS; CDR2 reads SASEGT. This CDR3 spans 15 amino acids. Trimming at V came to 10 bases and at J to 2 bases, leaving 11 bases not matched to a gene. CDR3 sequence: CAIKPQGVAGNTIYF. As DNA, the CDR3 is TGTGCCATTAAGCCCCAGGGGGTCGCTGGAAACACCATATATTTT.